These 4 T cell receptor beta chains originate from one sample sequenced in a study of cytomegalovirus exposure and HLA in healthy donors. Primers: 60 Vbeta forward and 13 Jbeta reverse. Repertoires were generated with immunoSEQ multiplex PCR, while TCRdb's copy carries only in-frame clones and drops some. The sample shows fewer than 200,000 clones, about 77% of them seen only once. The sequenced sample consisted of PBMCs. The receptors were sampled from a man aged 30-40 years in good health and CMV-seronegative.

The table lists this clone with a few counts. The chain combines TRBV29-1 with TRBJ1-2, with D perhaps TRBD1 (6 bases). The CDR3 sequence is 14 residues long. Per germline, CDR1 SQVTM and CDR2 ANQGSEA. Trimming removed 3 bases at V and 7 bases at J, with 18 bases between. CDR3 region: CSVDDGLRGGGYTF. CDR3 coding DNA: TGCAGCGTTGATGACGGCCTACGAGGGGGTGGCTACACCTTC.

The chain couples TRBV18 to TRBJ2-3, with D maybe TRBD1 (5 bases). This CDR3 has 18 amino acids. The germline CDR1 and CDR2 sequences are KGHSH and LQKENI. Trimming removed 3 bases from V and 0 bases from J, with 19 bases in between. CDR3 nucleotide sequence: TGTGCCAGCTCACCTCGGATCACACAGGCTACTAGCACAGATACGCAGTATTTT. Residues: CASSPRITQATSTDTQYF.

The chain uses TRBV7-9 and TRBJ2-2; D is unclear. CDR3 size: 14 residues. Trimming took 5 bases from V and 2 from J, leaving 9 bases between them. Germline-derived CDR1 and CDR2 are SEHNR and FQNEAQ (reference sequence). The CDR3: CASSVTVNTGELFF. The CDR3 DNA is TGTGCCAGCAGCGTAACTGTAAACACCGGGGAGCTGTTTTTT.

The gene calls are TRBV6-6 and TRBJ2-5; possible D gene TRBD1, 6 bases. V dropped 6 bases and J dropped 5 bases, with 10 bases sitting between them. The CDR3 covers 12 residues. Germline CDR1 reads MNHNY; CDR2 reads SVGAGI (reference sequence). The CDR3 bases are TGTGCCAGCAGCCAGGGGTGGGAGACCCAGTACTTC. It specifies CASSQGWETQYF.